Presented here are 29 T cell receptor beta chains from one specimen sequenced in a study of cytomegalovirus exposure and HLA in healthy donors. Vbeta (60) and Jbeta (13) primers were used in the PCR. TCRdb's table, derived via immunoSEQ multiplex PCR, lists solely in-frame clones and lacks some. This table has more than 150,000 clones, more than 80% appearing once. Sequencing input: PBMCs. The source is a boy aged 10-17 years in good health and CMV-seronegative.

The V and J genes are TRBV14 and TRBJ2-2; a possible D gene is TRBD1 (5 bases). This CDR3 comprises 16 residues. Germline V gives CDR1 SGHDN, CDR2 FVKESK. The V end was cut by 2 bases, the J end by 8 bases, with 18 bases between. CDR3 region: CASSQTGHRPPGELFF. The CDR3 DNA is TGTGCCAGCAGCCAAACCGGACATCGGCCTCCAGGGGAGCTGTTTTTT.

The chain couples TRBV7-9 to TRBJ2-5; 11 nucleotides match TRBD2. The CDR3 runs 18 residues. The J segment lost 5 bases and the V segment lost 5 bases, leaving 16 bases of the junction unmatched. From germline, CDR1 is SEHNR and CDR2 FQNEAQ (reference sequence). Here the CDR3 reads CASSPGTSGNKRAETQYF. CDR3 nucleotides: TGTGCCAGCAGCCCGGGGACTAGCGGAAATAAACGAGCTGAGACCCAGTACTTC. Full variable domain (outside the CDR3, taken from reference TRBV7-9 and TRBJ2-5): DTGVSQNPRHKITKRGQNVTFRCDPISEHNRLYWYRQTLGQGPEFLTYFQNEAQLEKSRLLSDRFSAERPKGSFSTLEIQRTEQGDSAMYLCASSPGTSGNKRAETQYFGPGTRLLVL.

The CDR3 here is CASTPRGAEAFF. CDR3 bases: TGTGCCAGCACTCCACGGGGGGCTGAAGCTTTCTTT. The chain recombines TRBV6-5 with TRBJ1-1; a weak D match, TRBD1 (5 bases). The V gene's germline CDR1 is MNHEY and CDR2 SVGAGI. Trimming took off 7 bases at V and 6 bases at J, with 12 bases between the two ends. CDR3 length: 12 residues.

V gene TRBV9 combines with J gene TRBJ1-1, with D perhaps TRBD1 (5 bases). V was cut by 4 bases and J by 8 bases, with 15 bases left in between. The germline gives CDR1 SGDLS, CDR2 YYNGEE. The CDR3 covers 13 residues. CDR3 coding DNA: TGTGCCAGCAGCTCTAAAGGGGCGGGGGAAGCTTTCTTT. Translated: CASSSKGAGEAFF.

The chain combines TRBV6-5 with TRBJ1-6; D is perhaps TRBD1 (5 bases). Germline assignment: CDR1 MNHEY and CDR2 SVGAGI. V was pared by 0 bases and J by 9 bases, with 12 bases between. CDR3 length: 15 residues. The CDR3 sequence is CASSYSRGSASPLHF. DNA of the CDR3: TGTGCCAGCAGTTACTCTAGGGGCTCGGCTTCACCCCTCCACTTT.

The V and J genes are TRBV19 and TRBJ2-5; no definite D call. This CDR3 is 15 amino acids long. V lost 2 bases and J lost 1, with 11 bases in between. CDR1 and CDR2 from the germline V gene are LNHDA and SQIVND (reference sequence). This chain's CDR3 is CASSIPYAGQETQYF. DNA of the CDR3: TGTGCCAGTAGTATACCTTACGCAGGCCAAGAGACCCAGTACTTC.

J is TRBJ2-1 and V is TRBV11-2; D possibly corresponds to TRBD1 (6 bases). The CDR3 covers 16 residues. V shed 2 bases and J shed 0 bases, with 11 bases lying between them. In germline, CDR1 is SGHAT, CDR2 FQNNGV. CDR3 DNA: TGTGCCAGCAGCTTATTGGGGGCATTCTCCTACAATGAGCAGTTCTTC. This codes for CASSLLGAFSYNEQFF.

The rearrangement uses TRBV5-4 and TRBJ1-1; tentative D call: TRBD1 (6 bases). Trimming took off 4 bases at V and 2 bases at J, with 18 bases between the two ends. This CDR3 comprises 16 residues. Germline CDR1 SGHNT, CDR2 YYREEE (reference sequence). The CDR3 coding sequence is TGTGCCAGCAGCCTTATCACGATAGGGGGAAACACTGAAGCTTTCTTT. Translated, it gives CASSLITIGGNTEAFF.

The V and J genes are TRBV11-3 and TRBJ2-5, with 9 bases matching TRBD2. The V gene's germline CDR1 is SGHNT and CDR2 YENEEA. V lost 1 base, J lost 4 bases, and 1 base stayed unmatched. CDR3 length equals 14 residues. CDR3 coding DNA: TGTGCCAGCAGCTTAGTGGGACTAGCAGAGACCCAGTACTTC. Translation: CASSLVGLAETQYF.

The sample holds one count of this clone. The chain's CDR3 is CASSHPGDREQYF. The CDR3 DNA follows: TGCGCCAGCAGTCATCCAGGGGATCGGGAGCAGTACTTC. V and J are TRBV23-1 and TRBJ2-7, with D tentatively TRBD1 (6 bases). TRBV23-1 is noted as an ORF with a role that remains uncertain. The V end lost 3 bases, the J end lost 7 bases, and 13 bases lay between the germline ends. The CDR3 covers 13 residues.

The chain couples TRBV5-6 to TRBJ1-1; D call uncertain. The CDR3 contains 14 residues. The V gene lost 4 bases and the J gene lost 11 bases, with 21 bases spanning the gap. From germline, CDR1 is SGHDT and CDR2 YYEEEE. Written as DNA, the CDR3 is TGTGCCAGCAGCAGCGGGCAGGCCCGCGTAGGCGCTTTCTTT. It encodes CASSSGQARVGAFF.

The rearrangement uses TRBV6-1 and TRBJ1-5; D is possibly TRBD1 (5 bases). Germline CDR1 MNHNS, CDR2 SASEGT. This CDR3 has 14 amino acids. Trimming took 7 bases from V and 7 from J, leaving 17 bases between them. Here the CDR3 reads CASTMSGRRQPQHF. The CDR3, as DNA: TGTGCCAGCACCATGTCAGGGCGGCGACAGCCCCAGCATTTT.

The chain carries TRBV6-4 and TRBJ2-6; 10 positions agree with TRBD2. CDR1 and CDR2 (germline): MRHNA, SNTAGT. V shed 3 bases and J 0 bases; nucleotides not matched to a gene: 2. The CDR3 contains 17 residues. The CDR3 is CASSESGRDSGANVLTF. CDR3 DNA: TGTGCCAGCAGTGAAAGCGGGAGGGACTCTGGGGCCAACGTCCTGACTTTC.

This clone was detected a few times. This chain links TRBV6-5 with TRBJ1-3; TRBD1 might be the D (6 bases). CDR3 length equals 14 residues. Germline V gene data show CDR1 as MNHEY and CDR2 as SVGAGI. V was clipped by 10 bases and J by 0 bases, with 13 bases between them. CDR3 coding DNA: TGTGCCAACCGGGACACTAGCTCTGGAAACACCATATATTTT. It translates to CANRDTSSGNTIYF.

The sample holds a few counts of this clone. V gene TRBV9 combines with J gene TRBJ2-7; D perhaps matches TRBD1 (5 bases). Germline CDR1 and CDR2: SGDLS and YYNGEE. Trimming took 4 bases from V and 0 from J, leaving 8 bases between them. CDR3 length: 13 amino acids. This CDR3 reads CASSQGFSYEQYF. DNA for the CDR3: TGTGCCAGCAGCCAGGGTTTCTCCTACGAGCAGTACTTC.

V gene TRBV9 combines with J gene TRBJ1-1; 8 positions agree with TRBD1. From germline, CDR1 is SGDLS and CDR2 YYNGEE. CDR3 length: 15 residues. Trimming took 4 bases from V and 5 from J; bases not matched to a gene: 10. Here the CDR3 DNA reads TGTGCCAGCAGCCTCACACAGGGGGTAGGGACTGAAGCTTTCTTT. Translating gives CASSLTQGVGTEAFF.

The rearrangement joins TRBV6-6 to TRBJ2-7; D is uncertain. Germline loops: CDR1 MNHNY, CDR2 SVGAGI (reference sequence). The CDR3 is made up of 12 amino acids. Trimming removed 2 bases from V and 3 bases from J, with 5 bases in between. The CDR3 spells CASSYTYYEQYF. CDR3 nucleotides: TGTGCCAGCAGTTACACCTACTACGAGCAGTACTTC.

The table lists this clone with a count of one. The chain uses TRBV6-5 and TRBJ2-5; D is perhaps TRBD2 (5 bases). The assigned J gene may be wrong: the sequence end matches TRBJ2-7 better. Germline CDR1 and CDR2: MNHEY and SVGAGI. The CDR3 extends over 14 amino acids. CDR3 sequence: CASSYEGLIYEQYF. CDR3 sequence (DNA): TGTGCCAGCAGTTACGAGGGTTTGATATACGAGCAGTACTTC.

In this sample, this clone turned up once. Other DNA sequences from this sample encode an identical CDR3 as well. V usage is TRBV19 and J usage is TRBJ1-1; TRBD1 matches at 8 bases. V gave up 9 bases and J gave up 5 bases; unmatched junction bases: 8. Germline values: CDR1 LNHDA, CDR2 SQIVND (reference sequence). CDR3 length equals 13 residues. The CDR3 spells CASSPDRETEAFF. The DNA of the CDR3 is TGTGCCAGCAGTCCGGACAGGGAAACTGAAGCTTTCTTT.

V is TRBV7-2 and J is TRBJ2-5, with 7 bases that match TRBD2. V shed 5 bases, J shed 3 bases, and the junction held 6 bases outside the gene matches. The CDR3 is 14 residues long. Looked up from germline, CDR1 is SGHTA and CDR2 is FQGNSA. The CDR3 loop reads CASSPRGVKETQYF. The CDR3 DNA reads TGTGCCAGCAGCCCCCGGGGGGTCAAAGAGACCCAGTACTTC.

The rearrangement uses TRBV30 and TRBJ1-2, with a possible D match to TRBD1 (5 bases). V shed 0 bases and J shed 2 bases, with 13 bases lying between them. CDR1 and CDR2 (germline): GTSNPN, SVGIG (reference sequence). The CDR3 has 15 amino acids. The CDR3 sequence: CAWSVRREGNYGYTF. DNA of the CDR3: TGTGCCTGGAGTGTACGAAGGGAGGGGAACTATGGCTACACCTTC.

The CDR3 loop reads CASSLQLQETQYF. As DNA, the CDR3 is TGTGCCAGCAGCTTACAGCTCCAAGAGACCCAGTACTTC. This chain uses TRBV5-4 with TRBJ2-5, with D uncertain. CDR3 length: 13 residues. V was cut by 2 bases and J by 1 base, with 6 bases left in between. In germline, CDR1 is SGHNT, CDR2 YYREEE (reference sequence).

The chain employs TRBV2 and TRBJ1-5; D unresolved. The germline gives CDR1 SNHLY, CDR2 FYNNEI. There are 13 residues in the CDR3. V was trimmed by 3 bases and J by 3 bases, leaving 6 bases between them. The CDR3 DNA reads as TGTGCCAGCAGTGACCGTCCCAATCAGCCCCAGCATTTT. It encodes CASSDRPNQPQHF.

The chain combines TRBV11-2 with TRBJ1-3; D unclear. The CDR3 has 11 residues. In germline, CDR1 is SGHAT, CDR2 FQNNGV. V was pared by 7 bases and J by 8 bases, with 9 bases between. CDR3 region: CASTLEDTIYF. The CDR3 nucleotides are TGTGCCAGCACCCTGGAGGACACCATATATTTT.

J is TRBJ1-1 and V is TRBV6-1; D ambiguous. V dropped 2 bases and J dropped 8 bases, with 9 bases sitting between them. The CDR3 is 12 residues long. CDR1 and CDR2 (germline): MNHNS, SASEGT. This chain's CDR3 is CASSESPSEAFF. The CDR3 region has the DNA TGTGCCAGCAGTGAATCCCCTTCCGAAGCTTTCTTT.

The CDR3 region is CASRQTGSSNEKLFF. CDR3 nucleotides: TGTGCCAGCAGACAAACAGGATCTTCCAATGAAAAACTGTTTTTT. The rearrangement links TRBV6-5 to TRBJ1-4; tentative D call: TRBD1 (5 bases). Trimming removed 6 bases at V and 5 bases at J, with 16 bases between. Germline V CDR1 and CDR2: MNHEY, SVGAGI. This CDR3 is built from 15 residues.

The chain has TRBV5-4 and TRBJ1-4, with D perhaps matching TRBD1 (5 bases). The CDR3 length is 18 residues. V shed 0 bases and J shed 14 bases, with 29 bases lying between them. Germline-derived CDR1 and CDR2 are SGHNT and YYREEE (reference sequence). Here the CDR3 DNA reads TGTGCCAGCAGCTTGGAGGGCAGGGCCGCGAAGGGTGTGACTAGGCTGTTTTTT. Its protein is CASSLEGRAAKGVTRLFF.

The V call is TRBV4-1, the J call TRBJ1-1; D may be TRBD1 (5 bases). Germline V gene lookup returns CDR1 MGHRA and CDR2 YSYEKL. The CDR3 extends over 19 amino acids. Trimming stripped 4 bases from V and 1 base from J, with 25 bases between. The CDR3 region has the DNA TGCGCCAGCAGCCCAAAACCGCCGGGGGTCGGGTCGAGGAACACTGAAGCTTTCTTT. Its translation: CASSPKPPGVGSRNTEAFF.

This clone was picked up one time. J is TRBJ1-4 and V is TRBV4-2; maybe TRBD1 (5 bases). Deletions cut 3 bases from V and 7 bases from J, with 12 bases between. From germline, CDR1 is LGHNA and CDR2 YNFKEQ. The CDR3 is 14 residues long. The CDR3 region has the DNA TGTGCCAGCAGCCAGGATTTTAGGGGTGAAAAACTGTTTTTT. It is translated as CASSQDFRGEKLFF.